This T cell receptor beta chain was captured in a study of blood T cells in healthy people across ages. Findings and limits, study-wide: Donors of long life had a larger count of naive CD4+ cells and greater diversity than aged donors. Researchers deemed the diversity estimates from one million T cells underestimates.

As regards this clonotype: Its antigen remains unknown.

The CDR3 is 14 amino acids. The germline V gene has CDR1 KGHSH and CDR2 LQKENI. V lost 0 bases, J lost 0 bases, and 3 bases lay in between. Combining a sample-barcoded 5' primer with a J-beta primer mix, a second PCR ran for roughly 7 to 11 cycles. From the 5' RACE reads, TCRdb called clonotypes with MiXCR, one entry per CDR3 protein. This table holds fewer than 800,000 distinct CDR3 sequences, approximately 25% found once. These records were also assigned to another study, of T cells of mothers and their children.

The TCR comes from a boy between 5 and 17 years old in good health. The source material was blood. The chain recombines TRBV18 with TRBJ1-5; D gene ambiguous. In DNA form, the CDR3 reads TGTGCCAGCTCACCACCCCATAGCAATCAGCCCCAGCATTTT. The encoded protein is CASSPPHSNQPQHF.